What follows is one T cell receptor beta chain and its context. Its antigen remains unidentified. It has no much larger one-base neighbor in the sample; base qualities were not kept. Set within a cohort of healthcare workers in London, UK, this nested case-control study involved weekly PCR testing of nasopharyngeal swabs along with blood sampling. Healthcare workers were enrolled in the week of the UK lockdown, from 23 to 31 March 2020, and were followed every week for up to roughly 15 weeks. Receptors were amplified or captured by 5' RACE. Sequencing took place on a NextSeq 500. Unique molecular identifiers were attached to individual cDNA molecules in the TCR library protocol so that sequencing error and PCR bias could be corrected. Both TCR alpha and beta chains were sequenced, and tight co-correlation was observed between alpha and beta sequence abundances in each sample. The authors' pipeline ran thus. Decombinator V4 was used to perform V gene, J gene and CDR3 annotation of TCR sequences. TCRs were defined as expanded if a significant change between any two time points was detected under a Poisson model with p below 0.0001. Abundances of TCRs were expressed as counts per million after normalisation to the total number of TCRs sequenced in each sample. TRAV1-2 paired with TRAJ12, TRAJ20 or TRAJ33 defined MAIT TCRs, while TRAV10 paired with TRAJ18 defined iNKT TCRs. VDJdb, accessed 1 November 2021, was searched for CMV, EBV and SARS-CoV-2 annotated TCRs, excluding TCRs annotated for multiple antigens. TCRdb took the public reads, trimmed them with fastp at Q25, ran MiXCR for clone calling and kept in-frame beta chains. Rows with one shared CDR3 protein collapse into an entry with the most common genes and DNA. TCRdb, rather than the study authors, made the V and J calls. The sample table lists about 92,000 distinct CDR3 sequences, about 15% of them with a count of one. The top ten constitute roughly 6.4% of the sample.

The sample belongs to a study of early T cells in non-severe SARS-CoV-2 infection (dated by TCRdb to about 2021). About the investigation overall: TCR sequencing used bulk RNA from unsorted whole blood, so alpha and beta chains could not be paired.

Points the paper makes about the study in general: VDJdb matching was skewed toward anti-spike CD8 responses, so virus-specific expansions were likely underestimated and private and CD4 specificities were missed.

Reading the germline V gene gives CDR1 LGHNT and CDR2 FRNRAP. The CDR3 sequence holds 16 residues, the cysteine and phenylalanine included. The DNA shown is the 48-base CDR3, in frame from base 1. The V end loses 2 bases and the J end loses 7 bases, and a stretch of 20 bases separates them. Sample: whole blood. The chain was built from TRBV12-5 and TRBJ1-2, with a tentative D gene TRBD1 over 5 matching bases. This clonotype was obtained from an adult who was a healthcare worker with PCR-confirmed SARS-CoV-2 infection or an uninfected control (not recorded which). The CDR3 here reads CASGLLPTATVPGYTF. In nucleotide form, the sequence is TGTGCTAGTGGTTTGCTTCCGACAGCTACTGTCCCTGGCTACACCTTC.